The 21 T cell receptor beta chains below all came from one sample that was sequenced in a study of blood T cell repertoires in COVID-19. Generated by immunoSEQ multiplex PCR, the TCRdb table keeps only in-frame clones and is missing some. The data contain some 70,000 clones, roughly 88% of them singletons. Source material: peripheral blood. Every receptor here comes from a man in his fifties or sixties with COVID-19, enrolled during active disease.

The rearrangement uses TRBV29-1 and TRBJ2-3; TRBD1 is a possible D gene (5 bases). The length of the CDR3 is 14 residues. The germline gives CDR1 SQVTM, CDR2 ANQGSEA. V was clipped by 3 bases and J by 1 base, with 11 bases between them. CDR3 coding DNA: TGCAGCGTTGACCCAGGGATCGGCACAGATACGCAGTATTTT. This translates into CSVDPGIGTDTQYF.

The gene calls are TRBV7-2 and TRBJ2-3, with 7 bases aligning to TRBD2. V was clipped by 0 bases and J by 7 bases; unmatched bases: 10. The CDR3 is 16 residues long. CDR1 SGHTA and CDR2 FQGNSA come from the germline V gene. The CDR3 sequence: CASSLAGGRSGHTQYF. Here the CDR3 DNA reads TGTGCCAGCAGCTTAGCTGGCGGGAGATCGGGTCATACGCAGTATTTT.

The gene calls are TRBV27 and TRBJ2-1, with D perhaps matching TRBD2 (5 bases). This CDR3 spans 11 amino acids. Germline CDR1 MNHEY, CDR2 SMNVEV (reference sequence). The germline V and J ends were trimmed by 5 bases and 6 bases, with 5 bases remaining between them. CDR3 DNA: TGTGCCAGCAGTGGGAGCAATGAGCAGTTCTTC. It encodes CASSGSNEQFF.

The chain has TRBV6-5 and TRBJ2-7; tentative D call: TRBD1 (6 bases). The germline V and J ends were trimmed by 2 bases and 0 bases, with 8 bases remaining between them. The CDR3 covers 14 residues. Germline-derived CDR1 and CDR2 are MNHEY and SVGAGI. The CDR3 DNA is TGTGCCAGCAGTTACGACAGGAACTCCTACGAGCAGTACTTC. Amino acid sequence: CASSYDRNSYEQYF.

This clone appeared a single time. CDR3 sequence (DNA): TGTGCCAGCAGGATTGGGTGGGGACAGGTCTACGAGCAGTACTTC. Translated: CASRIGWGQVYEQYF. J is TRBJ2-7 and V is TRBV27; 8 bases are shared with TRBD1. Germline assignment: CDR1 MNHEY and CDR2 SMNVEV (reference sequence). The CDR3 length is 15 residues. With 6 bases clipped from V and 3 bases from J, the junction kept 10 bases outside the gene matches.

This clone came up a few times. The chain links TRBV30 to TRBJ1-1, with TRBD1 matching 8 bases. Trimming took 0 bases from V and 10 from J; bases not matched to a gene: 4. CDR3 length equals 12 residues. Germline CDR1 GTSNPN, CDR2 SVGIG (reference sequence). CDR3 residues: CAWSVGTGGAFF. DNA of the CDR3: TGTGCCTGGAGTGTAGGAACAGGGGGAGCTTTCTTT.

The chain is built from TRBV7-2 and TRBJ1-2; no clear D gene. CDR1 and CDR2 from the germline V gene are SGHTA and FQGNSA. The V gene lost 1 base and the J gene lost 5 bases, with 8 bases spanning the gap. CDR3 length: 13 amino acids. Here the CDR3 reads CASSLDGEYGYTF. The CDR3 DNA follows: TGTGCCAGCAGCTTAGACGGGGAGTATGGCTACACCTTC.

The CDR3 spells CASSLLGTGGEKLFF. The CDR3 DNA reads TGTGCCAGCAGTTTACTCGGGACAGGGGGTGAAAAACTGTTTTTT. This chain joins TRBV7-2 and TRBJ1-4; 11 nucleotides line up with TRBD1. V shed 6 bases, J shed 7 bases, and the junction held 7 bases outside the gene matches. CDR3 size: 15 residues. CDR1 is SGHTA and CDR2 is FQGNSA in the germline V gene. The full variable domain, with the rest looked up from reference TRBV7-2 and TRBJ1-4, is GAGVSQSPSNKVTEKGKDVELRCDPISGHTALYWYRQSLGQGLEFLIYFQGNSAPDKSGLPSDRFSAERTGGSVSTLTIQRTQQEDSAVYLCASSLLGTGGEKLFFGSGTQLSVL.

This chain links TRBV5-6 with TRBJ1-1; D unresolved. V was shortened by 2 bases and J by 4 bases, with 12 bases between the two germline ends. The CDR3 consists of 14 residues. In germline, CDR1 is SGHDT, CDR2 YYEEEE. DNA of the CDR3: TGTGCCAGCAGCTTTCTTGGGGAGGGCACTGAAGCTTTCTTT. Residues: CASSFLGEGTEAFF.

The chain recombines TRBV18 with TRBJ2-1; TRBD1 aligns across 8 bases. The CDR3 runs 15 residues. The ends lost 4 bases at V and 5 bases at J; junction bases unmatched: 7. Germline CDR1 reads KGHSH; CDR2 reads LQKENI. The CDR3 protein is CASSRLPDRDNEQFF. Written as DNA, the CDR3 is TGTGCCAGCTCACGACTTCCGGACAGGGACAATGAGCAGTTCTTC.

The CDR3 sequence: CSVEDRGDTEAFF. DNA of the CDR3: TGCAGCGTTGAAGATCGGGGGGACACTGAAGCTTTCTTT. This rearrangement joins TRBV29-1 to TRBJ1-1; TRBD1 is a possible D gene (5 bases). This CDR3 is 13 amino acids long. V was cut by 0 bases and J by 3 bases, with 8 bases left in between. Germline V gene sequence: CDR1 SQVTM, CDR2 ANQGSEA.

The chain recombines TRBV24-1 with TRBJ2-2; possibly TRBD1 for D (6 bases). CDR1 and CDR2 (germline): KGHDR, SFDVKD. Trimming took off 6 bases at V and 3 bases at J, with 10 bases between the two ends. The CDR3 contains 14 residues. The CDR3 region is CATSSYRDTGELFF. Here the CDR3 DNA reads TGTGCCACCAGTAGTTACAGGGACACCGGGGAGCTGTTTTTT.

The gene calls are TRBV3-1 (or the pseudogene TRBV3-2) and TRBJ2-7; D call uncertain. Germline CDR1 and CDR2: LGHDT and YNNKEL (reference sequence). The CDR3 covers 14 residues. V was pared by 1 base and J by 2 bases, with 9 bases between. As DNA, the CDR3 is TGTGCCAGCAGCCAAGGTTACAGTCCCTACGAGCAGTACTTC. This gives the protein CASSQGYSPYEQYF.

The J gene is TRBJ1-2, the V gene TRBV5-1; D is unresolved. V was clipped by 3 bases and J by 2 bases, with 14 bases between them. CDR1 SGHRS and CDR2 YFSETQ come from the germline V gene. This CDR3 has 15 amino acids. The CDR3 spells CASSSEPGINYGYTF. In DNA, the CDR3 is TGCGCCAGCAGCTCCGAACCCGGGATCAACTATGGCTACACCTTC.

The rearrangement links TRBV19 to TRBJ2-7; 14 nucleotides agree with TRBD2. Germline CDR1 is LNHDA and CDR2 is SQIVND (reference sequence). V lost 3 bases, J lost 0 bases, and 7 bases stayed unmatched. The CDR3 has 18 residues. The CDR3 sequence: CASSIPGLAGVSSYEQYF. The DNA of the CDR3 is TGTGCCAGTAGTATCCCGGGACTAGCGGGAGTGAGCTCCTACGAGCAGTACTTC.

The CDR3 is CASSIDRDSPTGYF. In DNA, the CDR3 is TGTGCCAGTAGTATAGATAGGGACAGCCCCACCGGGTATTTT. The chain is built from TRBV19 and TRBJ2-3; 7 bases agree with TRBD1. V lost 0 bases and J lost 14; bases outside the gene matches: 11. This CDR3 is built from 14 residues. Germline V gene lookup returns CDR1 LNHDA and CDR2 SQIVND (reference sequence).

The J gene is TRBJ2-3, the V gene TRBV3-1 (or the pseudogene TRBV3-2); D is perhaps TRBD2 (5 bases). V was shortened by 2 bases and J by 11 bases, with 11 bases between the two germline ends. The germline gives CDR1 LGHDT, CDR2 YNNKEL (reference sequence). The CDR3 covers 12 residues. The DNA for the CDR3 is TGTGCCAGCAGCCAATGGTGGGAGATGCAGTATTTT. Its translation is CASSQWWEMQYF.

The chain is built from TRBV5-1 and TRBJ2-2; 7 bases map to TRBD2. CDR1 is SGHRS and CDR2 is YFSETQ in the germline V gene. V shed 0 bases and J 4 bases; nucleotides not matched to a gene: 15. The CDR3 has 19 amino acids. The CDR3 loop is CASSLGSGSGLLGTGELFF. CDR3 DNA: TGCGCCAGCAGCTTGGGTTCTGGTAGCGGGTTGCTGGGCACCGGGGAGCTGTTTTTT.

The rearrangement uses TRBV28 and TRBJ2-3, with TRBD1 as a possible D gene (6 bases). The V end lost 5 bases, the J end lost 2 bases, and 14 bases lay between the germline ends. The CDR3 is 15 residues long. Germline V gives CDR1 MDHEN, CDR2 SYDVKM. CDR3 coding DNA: TGTGCCAGCAGTAGCACGGGACATACCACAGATACGCAGTATTTT. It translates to CASSSTGHTTDTQYF.

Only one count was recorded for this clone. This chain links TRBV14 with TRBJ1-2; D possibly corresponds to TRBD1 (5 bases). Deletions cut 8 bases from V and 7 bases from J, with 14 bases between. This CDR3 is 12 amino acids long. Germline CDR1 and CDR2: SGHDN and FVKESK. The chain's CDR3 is CASGASYGGYTF. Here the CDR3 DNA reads TGTGCCAGCGGGGCCTCCTATGGTGGCTACACCTTC.

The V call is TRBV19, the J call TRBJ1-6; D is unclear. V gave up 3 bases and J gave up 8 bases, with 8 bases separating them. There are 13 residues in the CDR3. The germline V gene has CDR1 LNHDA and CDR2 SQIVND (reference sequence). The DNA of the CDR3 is TGTGCCAGTAGTATTTCTCCTGATTCACCCCTCCACTTT. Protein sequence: CASSISPDSPLHF.